This T cell receptor (beta chain) was identified during a study of vaccination and CD4 T cells after COVID-19. Looking at the study overall: The study drew post-COVID samples a median around 92 days after diagnosis (range 35 to 161). At a median 72 days (range 14 to 241) after dose two, post-vaccine samples were obtained.

Germline values: CDR1 MNHEY, CDR2 SMNVEV (reference sequence). This CDR3 is built from 17 residues. The V end was cut by 5 bases, the J end by 0 bases, with 17 bases between. Broader study findings: Median SARS-CoV-2-reactive clonotype numbers rose nonsignificantly, 21 to 38.

Treatment given: roughly ten-day PBMC culture with coronavirus spike peptide pools or control peptides (ViraFEST assay). Oncomine TCR Beta short-read sequencing was applied to DNA from cultured CD4+ T cells. The source of extracted genomic DNA was cultured CD4+ T cells. TCRdb independently ran MiXCR on the PCR reads; one entry per CDR3 protein. The sample carries roughly 15,000 distinct CDR3 sequences, under 80% recorded once. This clonotype was recorded a few times. Its antigen is not identified. The receptor's source is a human donor who had recovered from COVID-19. V usage is TRBV27 and J usage is TRBJ2-1; perhaps TRBD2 as D (6 bases). The source material was CD4+ T cells from blood, cultured in vitro. As DNA, the CDR3 is TGTGCCAGCAGTCCATCGCGGGTAGCGGTCTCCTACAATGAGCAGTTCTTC. Its protein is CASSPSRVAVSYNEQFF.